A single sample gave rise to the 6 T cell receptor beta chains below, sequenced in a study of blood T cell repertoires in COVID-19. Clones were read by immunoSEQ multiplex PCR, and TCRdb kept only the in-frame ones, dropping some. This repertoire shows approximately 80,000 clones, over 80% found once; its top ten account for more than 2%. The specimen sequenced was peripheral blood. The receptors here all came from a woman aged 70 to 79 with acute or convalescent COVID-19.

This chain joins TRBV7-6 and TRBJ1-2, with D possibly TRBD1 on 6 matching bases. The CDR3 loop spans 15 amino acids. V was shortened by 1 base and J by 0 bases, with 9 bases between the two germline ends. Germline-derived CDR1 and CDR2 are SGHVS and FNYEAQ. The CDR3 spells CASSLETGTNYGYTF. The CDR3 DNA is TGTGCCAGCAGCTTAGAAACAGGGACTAACTATGGCTACACCTTC.

CDR3 sequence: CASSMGSYGYTF. Written as DNA, the CDR3 is TGTGCCAGCAGTATGGGCAGTTATGGCTACACCTTC. The J gene is TRBJ1-2, the V gene TRBV6-5; D unresolved. In germline, CDR1 is MNHEY, CDR2 SVGAGI. This CDR3 comprises 12 residues. The ends were cut back, 5 bases at V and 5 bases at J, with 9 bases in the middle.

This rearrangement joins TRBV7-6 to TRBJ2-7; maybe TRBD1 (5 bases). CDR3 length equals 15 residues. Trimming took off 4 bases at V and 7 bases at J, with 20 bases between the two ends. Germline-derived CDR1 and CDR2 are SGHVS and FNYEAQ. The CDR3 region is CASSSNPQGNGEQYF. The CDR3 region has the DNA TGTGCCAGCAGCTCAAATCCTCAGGGAAATGGGGAGCAGTACTTC. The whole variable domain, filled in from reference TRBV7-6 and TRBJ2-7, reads GAGVSQSPRYKVTKRGQDVALRCDPISGHVSLYWYRQALGQGPEFLTYFNYEAQQDKSGLPNDRFSAERPEGSISTLTIQRTEQRDSAMYRCASSSNPQGNGEQYFGPGTRLTVT.

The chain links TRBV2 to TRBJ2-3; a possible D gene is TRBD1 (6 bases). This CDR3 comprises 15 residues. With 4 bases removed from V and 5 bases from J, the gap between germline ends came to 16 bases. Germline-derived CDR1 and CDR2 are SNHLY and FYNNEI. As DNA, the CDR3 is TGTGCCAGCAGTGGGCGAACAGGGATAGGAGATACGCAGTATTTT. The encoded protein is CASSGRTGIGDTQYF.

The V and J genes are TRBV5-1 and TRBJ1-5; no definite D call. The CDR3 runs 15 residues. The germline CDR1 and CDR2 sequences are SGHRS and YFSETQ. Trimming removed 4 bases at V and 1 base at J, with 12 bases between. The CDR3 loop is CASSPGVVSNQPQHF. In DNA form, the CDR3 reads TGCGCCAGCAGCCCCGGGGTGGTAAGCAATCAGCCCCAGCATTTT.

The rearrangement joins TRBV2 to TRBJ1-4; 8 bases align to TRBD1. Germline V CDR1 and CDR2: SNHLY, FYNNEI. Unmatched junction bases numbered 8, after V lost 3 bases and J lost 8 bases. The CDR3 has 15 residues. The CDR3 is CASSDLDRGGEKLFF. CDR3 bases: TGTGCCAGCAGTGATCTCGACAGGGGAGGGGAAAAACTGTTTTTT.